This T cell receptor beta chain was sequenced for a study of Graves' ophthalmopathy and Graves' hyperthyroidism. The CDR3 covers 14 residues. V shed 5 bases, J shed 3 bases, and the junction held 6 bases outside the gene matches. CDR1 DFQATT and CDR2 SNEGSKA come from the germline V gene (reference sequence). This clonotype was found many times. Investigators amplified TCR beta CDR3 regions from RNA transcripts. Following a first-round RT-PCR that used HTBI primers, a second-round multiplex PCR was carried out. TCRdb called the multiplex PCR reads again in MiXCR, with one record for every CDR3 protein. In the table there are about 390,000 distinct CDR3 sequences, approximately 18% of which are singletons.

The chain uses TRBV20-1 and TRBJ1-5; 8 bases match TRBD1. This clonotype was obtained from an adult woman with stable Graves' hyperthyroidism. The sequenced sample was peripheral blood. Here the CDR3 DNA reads TGCAGTGCTGCATACAGGGGGAACAATCAGCCCCAGCATTTT. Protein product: CSAAYRGNNQPQHF.